What follows are 10 T cell receptor beta chains derived from one specimen sequenced in a study of Graves' ophthalmopathy and Graves' hyperthyroidism (dated by TCRdb to 2016 to 2019). Instrument used: Illumina HiSeq 2000. For repertoire sequencing, the TCR beta CDR3 regions were amplified from RNA transcripts. A first-round RT-PCR used HTBI primers with the Qiagen OneStep RT-PCR kit, followed by a second-round multiplex PCR, size selection and purification. Using fastp at Q25 and MiXCR, TCRdb reprocessed the public reads and kept productive beta chains. Each entry is one CDR3 protein sequence, shown with its most common DNA and genes. For this sample there are roughly 1.1 million distinct CDR3 sequences; around a third appear just once. The leading ten clones occupy roughly 11% of the sample. Sequencing was done on a sample of peripheral blood or thyroid tissue (not recorded which). All receptors derive from an adult man with Graves' hyperthyroidism.

The V and J genes are TRBV7-8 and TRBJ1-3; D gene ambiguous. V lost 6 bases and J 2 bases, leaving 11 bases between the germline ends. The CDR3 has 14 residues. The germline CDR1 and CDR2 sequences are SGHVS and FQNEAQ. The CDR3 spells CASREGGAGNTIYF. The CDR3 DNA reads as TGTGCCAGCAGGGAGGGAGGCGCTGGAAACACCATATATTTT.

The table lists this clonotype with many counts. The rearrangement links TRBV11-2 to TRBJ2-7; possibly TRBD2 for D (5 bases). Germline CDR1 reads SGHAT; CDR2 reads FQNNGV. The V and J ends lost 1 base and 3 bases respectively, with 16 bases between them. The CDR3 spans 16 residues. The CDR3 spells CASSLVVWEKGYEQYF. DNA of the CDR3: TGTGCCAGCAGCTTAGTGGTCTGGGAGAAGGGCTACGAGCAGTACTTC.

At least ten counts were recorded for this clonotype. The J gene is TRBJ1-3, the V gene TRBV7-2; no firm D call. This CDR3 has 15 residues. V lost 2 bases and J lost 0, with 8 bases in between. The germline V gene has CDR1 SGHTA and CDR2 FQGNSA. The CDR3 DNA follows: TGTGCCAGCAGCTTACGACACCACTCTGGAAACACCATATATTTT. Encoded protein: CASSLRHHSGNTIYF.

This clonotype occurred a few times. One junction end does not reproduce the germline sequence, and a read error may be involved. CDR3 sequence: CASSFRVAGANALTF. The CDR3 DNA sequence: TGTGCCAGCAGCTTCAGGGTGGCTGGGGCCAACGCCCTGACTTTC. The chain has TRBV11-2 and TRBJ2-6; perhaps TRBD1 as D (5 bases). Per germline, CDR1 SGHAT and CDR2 FQNNGV. This CDR3 spans 15 amino acids.

This clonotype showed up just a few times. The V and J genes are TRBV28 and TRBJ2-5; 9 nucleotides line up with TRBD1. The CDR3 contains 14 residues. Germline trimming cut 3 bases from V and 5 bases from J; bases unmatched to any gene: 4. Germline CDR1 MDHEN, CDR2 SYDVKM. The CDR3 sequence: CASSLYRGRETQYF. CDR3 coding DNA: TGTGCCAGCAGTTTGTACAGGGGGCGGGAGACCCAGTACTTC.

A note on this clonotype: A much larger clone sits a single nucleotide away, making a read error possible. The chain links TRBV20-1 to TRBJ1-3; maybe TRBD1 (5 bases). CDR1 is DFQATT, CDR2 SNEGSKA, per germline (reference sequence). V was shortened by 3 bases and J by 9 bases, with 15 bases between the two germline ends. The CDR3 has 13 residues. The DNA for the CDR3 is TGCAGTGCTAGCCCCGGCAGGGTAAGCACCATATATTTT. The encoded protein is CSASPGRVSTIYF.

Notes on this clonotype: This may stem from a read error, because a much larger clone lies one nucleotide away. The chain links TRBV10-2 to TRBJ2-7; D remains ambiguous. Germline V gives CDR1 WSHSY, CDR2 SAAADI. CDR3 length: 13 residues. V was cut by 8 bases and J by 3 bases, with 14 bases left in between. The CDR3, as DNA: TGCGCCAGCGGCCAAGAAGACGGCTACGAGCAGTACTTC. Translating it yields CASGQEDGYEQYF.

The genes are TRBV20-1 and TRBJ2-7, with 12 bases lining up with TRBD2. V gave up 1 base and J gave up 11 bases; unmatched junction bases: 12. The CDR3 covers 15 residues. Germline V gives CDR1 DFQATT, CDR2 SNEGSKA (reference sequence). The CDR3 coding sequence is TGCAGTGCTAGAGCTTCTCTAGCGGGAGGGCCCTCGGAGTACTTC. It translates to CSARASLAGGPSEYF.

The chain employs TRBV9 and TRBJ2-7; TRBD1 or TRBD2 may be the D gene (6 bases each). The J call could be wrong; TRBJ2-1 is a better fit for the DNA end. The V gene's germline CDR1 is SGDLS and CDR2 YYNGEE. This CDR3 is 15 amino acids long. The CDR3 region has the DNA TGTGCCAGCAGCGTAGGGGGGGCGCAGGGAAATGAGCAGTTCTTC. Its protein is CASSVGGAQGNEQFF.

In this sample, this clonotype turned up many times. The genes are TRBV7-9 and TRBJ2-7; TRBD1 is a possible D gene (5 bases). CDR3 length equals 16 residues. Trimming left V 5 bases short and J 0 bases short, with 17 bases between. Germline CDR1 and CDR2: SEHNR and FQNEAQ (reference sequence). CDR3 in amino acids: CASSLWGEVNSYEQYF. In nucleotides, the CDR3 is TGTGCCAGCAGCCTATGGGGCGAAGTCAACTCCTACGAGCAGTACTTC.